This T cell receptor (beta chain) derives from a study of cytomegalovirus exposure and HLA in healthy donors. Overall study results and limits: Later examination showed HLA-associated TCR beta chains had greater clonal expansion than equally common others. Rarity characterized most TCR sequences, yet some public TCRs appeared in many donors.

On this clone: Its target is not known. Other nucleotide sequences in the sample specify the same CDR3.

This PCR relied on a set of 60 Vbeta primers and 13 Jbeta primers. Some clones are missing from TCRdb's copy, which holds only in-frame ones; the method was immunoSEQ multiplex PCR. The sample holds about 200,000 clones, roughly 13% seen once. CDR3 length equals 14 residues. V was pared by 2 bases and J by 3 bases, with 9 bases between. Germline V lookup: CDR1 MNHEY, CDR2 SMNVEV (reference sequence). Healthy bone marrow donors formed the donor group. V usage is TRBV27 and J usage is TRBJ2-3, with D maybe TRBD2 (5 bases). The specimen was PBMCs. The receptor's source is a man aged 50-60 years in good health and CMV-seropositive. CDR3 nucleotide sequence: TGTGCCAGCAGTTTAAGGCTAGCAACAGATACGCAGTATTTT. Amino acid sequence: CASSLRLATDTQYF.